The table lists the clone carrying this TCR beta chain with many counts. Its matching antigen is unknown. These data are taken from a study of beta chain features in type 1 diabetes. Study observations and caveats: There was no resolution here of whether HLA type influences TCRB rearrangement. All four CD4+ subsets of Type 1 diabetes patients contained TCRB CDR3s that were moderately but significantly shorter.

Donors underwent one heparinised blood draw, around 100 mL on average. Expressed TCRB transcripts were sequenced because the entire RNA isolate underwent reverse transcription. Clones were read by immunoSEQ multiplex PCR, and TCRdb kept only the in-frame ones, dropping some. The data hold almost 350,000 clones, with over 7% observed a single time. Looked up from germline, CDR1 is SQVTM and CDR2 is ANQGSEA. V dropped 4 bases and J dropped 8 bases, with 21 bases sitting between them. The CDR3 totals 15 residues. Material for sequencing was central memory CD4+ T cells from blood. The receptor comes from a man aged 25-40 years with type 1 diabetes. The V and J genes are TRBV29-1 and TRBJ2-1; D perhaps matches TRBD2 (7 bases). The CDR3 DNA reads as TGCAGCGTTGGGCTAGGAGGGGGGGGCCTCGATGAGCAGTTCTTC. It specifies CSVGLGGGGLDEQFF.